A selection of T cell receptor beta chains follows, all from one sample in a study of shared clonotypes between healthy human individuals. Some clones are missing from TCRdb's copy, which holds only in-frame ones; the method was immunoSEQ multiplex PCR. The table has 2.3 million or so clones, roughly 93% seen once. Sequenced: naive CD4+ T cells from PBMCs. These receptor sequences come from a man younger than 35 in good health. Some clones in this sample may be carry-over from other donors' samples. Each CDR3 is given with its conserved first and last residue. A D gene is named only where the DNA matches it firmly. A row's size may be missing; if present it is once, few, many or a size class.

DNA	CDR3	size	V	J	D
TGTGCCATGGAACCGGGACAGGGGAACTATGGCTACACCTTC	CAMEPGQGNYGYTF	once	TRBV10-3	TRBJ1-2	TRBD1
TGCGCCAGCAGCCTTGGTGCGACAGGGGACTCCTACGAGCAGTACTTC	CASSLGATGDSYEQYF	-	TRBV5-1	TRBJ2-7	TRBD1
TGTGCCAGTAGTACCCCCCCCCTTTCTGAAAAACTGTTTTTT	CASSTPPLSEKLFF	-	TRBV19	TRBJ1-4	-
TGCGCCAGCAGTGGGGGACTAGCGGGAGAGTCGTACAATGAGCAGTTCTTC	CASSGGLAGESYNEQFF	-	TRBV5-1	TRBJ2-1	TRBD2
TGTGCCAGCAGCTTAGGGGTGGCAGGAGGATACACTGAAGCTTTCTTT	CASSLGVAGGYTEAFF	-	TRBV7-3	TRBJ1-1	-
TGCGCCAGCAGCCCCTCGCCAAGACAGTCCTACGAGCAGTACTTC	CASSPSPRQSYEQYF	-	TRBV5-1	TRBJ2-7	-
TGTGCCAGCAGCTCGGGAGGACAGGTCCAGAACACTGAAGCTTTCTTT	CASSSGGQVQNTEAFF	once	TRBV11-3	TRBJ1-1	TRBD1
TGTGCCAGCAGTCCTTCGACCAGGGTCGTCTACAATGAGCAGTTCTTC	CASSPSTRVVYNEQFF	-	TRBV28	TRBJ2-1	-
TGTGCCAGCAGTTCCCAGGGGGCGGGAAATGAAAAACTGTTTTTT	CASSSQGAGNEKLFF	few	TRBV28	TRBJ1-4	TRBD1
TGTGCCAGGGGGGTGATCCAAGAGACCCAGTACTTC	CARGVIQETQYF	-	TRBV2	TRBJ2-5	-
TGCGCCAGCAGCGTAGAGCCCCGGGCTCCGTCATACAATGAGCAGTTCTTC	CASSVEPRAPSYNEQFF	-	TRBV5-1	TRBJ2-1	-
TGTGCCAGCAGTAGACAGGGGGTTGTGGACACTGAAGCTTTCTTT	CASSRQGVVDTEAFF	-	TRBV6-5	TRBJ1-1	TRBD1
TGTGCCAGCTCACCACCTGGGGACAGCTCCTACAATGAGCAGTTCTTC	CASSPPGDSSYNEQFF	-	TRBV18	TRBJ2-1	TRBD1
TGTGCCAGCATCCCGACAGGGACGTTTCATGGCTACACCTTC	CASIPTGTFHGYTF	-	TRBV6-1	TRBJ1-2	TRBD1
TGTGCCAGCAGCGCTTATAGCGGGAGCTATAATGAGCAGTTCTTC	CASSAYSGSYNEQFF	-	TRBV7-3	TRBJ2-1	TRBD2
TGTGCCAGCACCCGACAGGGGACCCCCCAAGAGACCCAGTACTTC	CASTRQGTPQETQYF	-	TRBV5-6	TRBJ2-5	TRBD1
TGCAGCGTTGAAGGGCCCCCCCGACAAGAGACCCAGTACTTC	CSVEGPPRQETQYF	-	TRBV29-1	TRBJ2-5	-
TGTGCCAGCAGCTGGGACAGGGTGAACACCGGGGAGCTGTTTTTT	CASSWDRVNTGELFF	-	TRBV7-2	TRBJ2-2	TRBD1
TGTGCCATCAGTGAGGGGGGTTTCAATCAGCCCCAGCATTTT	CAISEGGFNQPQHF	-	TRBV10-3	TRBJ1-5	-
TGTGCCAGCAGCGCATCAACTAGCGGGGTGACTCTGAGCTCCTACAATGAGCAGTTCTTC	CASSASTSGVTLSSYNEQFF	-	TRBV9	TRBJ2-1	TRBD2
TGCGCCAGCAGCCAAGGAGGCAGGGGTGGCAATCAGCCCCAGCATTTT	CASSQGGRGGNQPQHF	once	TRBV4-1	TRBJ1-5	-
TGTGCCAGTAGTTCCACGGGGACTGGAAACACCATATATTTT	CASSSTGTGNTIYF	-	TRBV7-2	TRBJ1-3	-
TGTGCCAGCAGCGTAGGAAGGGGTAAGAATGAAAAACTGTTTTTT	CASSVGRGKNEKLFF	-	TRBV9	TRBJ1-4	-
TGTGCCAGTAGCAGGGACAGGATTCCGTACGAGCAGTACTTC	CASSRDRIPYEQYF	-	TRBV19	TRBJ2-7	TRBD1
TGTGCCAGCAGCCCACGGACTAGCGGGTACTCTTATCGGGATGAGCAGTTCTTC	CASSPRTSGYSYRDEQFF	-	TRBV7-9	TRBJ2-1	TRBD2
TGTGCCAGCAGCTTGGCCGGGGAGCTGTTTTTT	CASSLAGELFF	few	TRBV5-4	TRBJ2-2	-
TGCGCCAGCAGCCCCAGGACTAGCGGGAGGGGCATTCAGTACTTC	CASSPRTSGRGIQYF	few	TRBV4-3	TRBJ2-4	TRBD2
TGTGCCAGCAGCTTAGTGGCAGGGTTCGGAAACACCATATATTTT	CASSLVAGFGNTIYF	-	TRBV7-2	TRBJ1-3	-
TGTGCCAGCAGTTTAGCGGGAGCCAATCTCAATGAGCAGTTCTTC	CASSLAGANLNEQFF	-	TRBV28	TRBJ2-1	TRBD2
TGTGCCAGCAGCTTAGAGGGACAAGGCTCCGAGCAGTACTTC	CASSLEGQGSEQYF	-	TRBV7-9	TRBJ2-7	-
TGTGCCAGCAGTTCTGTAGGACTAGAATCCTACGAGCAGTACTTC	CASSSVGLESYEQYF	-	TRBV6-5	TRBJ2-7	TRBD2
TGTGCCAGCAGCGGGCAGGGCGGTAATCAGCCCCAGCATTTT	CASSGQGGNQPQHF	-	TRBV2	TRBJ1-5	-
TGCGCCAGCAGCGGGAAGGGACAGGTGTCCTACTTC	CASSGKGQVSYF	-	TRBV5-1	TRBJ2-7	TRBD1
TGTGCCAGCAGCCAAACCCGACAGGGGAGGTCCTCCTACGAGCAGTACTTC	CASSQTRQGRSSYEQYF	once	TRBV14	TRBJ2-7	TRBD1
TGTGCCAGCAGCACCGGGACTAGCGGGAGGTTGGAGACCCAGTACTTC	CASSTGTSGRLETQYF	-	TRBV7-2	TRBJ2-5	TRBD2
TGTGCCAGCAGTGAAGTCTTGGGGAGGGGTGACACTGAAGCTTTCTTT	CASSEVLGRGDTEAFF	-	TRBV2	TRBJ1-1	-
TGCGCCAGCAGCTTGGGGACAGGACCACAAGAGACCCAGTACTTC	CASSLGTGPQETQYF	-	TRBV5-1	TRBJ2-5	TRBD1
TGCGCCAGCAGCCCGACTGATAGCAATCAGCCCCAGCATTTT	CASSPTDSNQPQHF	-	TRBV5-1	TRBJ1-5	-
TGTGCCAGCAGCCCACTTGGGACAGGGAAAAATGAGCAGTTCTTC	CASSPLGTGKNEQFF	-	TRBV7-6	TRBJ2-1	TRBD1
TGTGCCAGCAGTTTATACCTTTTCTACGAGCAGTACTTC	CASSLYLFYEQYF	-	TRBV28	TRBJ2-7	-
TGCGCCAGCAGCCAAACGACCACGCGGGAGCTGTTTTTT	CASSQTTTRELFF	-	TRBV4-3	TRBJ2-2	-
TGTGCCAGCAGTCGGGACAGGCTGCCGACAGATACGCAGTATTTT	CASSRDRLPTDTQYF	-	TRBV6-5	TRBJ2-3	TRBD1
TGTGCCAGCAGCTTAAGGACTCGGGGGCTCGAAACAGATACGCAGTATTTT	CASSLRTRGLETDTQYF	-	TRBV11-2	TRBJ2-3	-
TGTGCCAGCAGTCCCCCGACAGGGGCGAGCTACGAGCAGTACTTC	CASSPPTGASYEQYF	-	TRBV27	TRBJ2-7	TRBD1
TGCGCCAGCTCGCCAGAGGTGACAGGGGTCTACGAGCAGTACTTC	CASSPEVTGVYEQYF	-	TRBV5-1	TRBJ2-7	TRBD1
TGCAGCACCCTAGCGGGAGCAGAGACCCAGTACTTC	CSTLAGAETQYF	-	TRBV29-1	TRBJ2-5	TRBD2
TGCGCCAGCAGCCCGGGACACTATGGCTACACCTTC	CASSPGHYGYTF	once	TRBV5-1	TRBJ1-2	-
TGTGCCAGCAGCTTGGCCCCCGGGAGCTCCTACAATGAGCAGTTCTTC	CASSLAPGSSYNEQFF	-	TRBV5-4	TRBJ2-1	-
TGTGCCAGCAGCCCTCACCGCGCGGGGCTAAGCACAGATACGCAGTATTTT	CASSPHRAGLSTDTQYF	-	TRBV9	TRBJ2-3	-
TGTGCCAGCAGTAGACCTGGGGGAAACACCATATATTTT	CASSRPGGNTIYF	once	TRBV28	TRBJ1-3	-
TGCAGCGTGGCTGTCACAGATACGCAGTATTTT	CSVAVTDTQYF	-	TRBV29-1	TRBJ2-3	-